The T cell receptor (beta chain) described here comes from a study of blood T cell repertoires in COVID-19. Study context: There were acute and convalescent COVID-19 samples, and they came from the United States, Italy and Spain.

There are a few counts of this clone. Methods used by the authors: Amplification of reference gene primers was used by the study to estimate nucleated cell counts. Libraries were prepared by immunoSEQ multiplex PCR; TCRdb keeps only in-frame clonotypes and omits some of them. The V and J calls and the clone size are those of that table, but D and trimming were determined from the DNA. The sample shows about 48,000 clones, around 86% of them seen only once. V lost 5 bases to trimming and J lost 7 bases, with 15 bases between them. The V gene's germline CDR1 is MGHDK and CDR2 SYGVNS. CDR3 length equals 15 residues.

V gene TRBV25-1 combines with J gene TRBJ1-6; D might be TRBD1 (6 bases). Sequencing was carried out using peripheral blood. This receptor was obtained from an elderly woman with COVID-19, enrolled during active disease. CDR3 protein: CASSRGPGQNSPLHF. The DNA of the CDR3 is TGTGCCAGCAGTCGGGGCCCGGGACAAAATTCACCCCTCCACTTT.